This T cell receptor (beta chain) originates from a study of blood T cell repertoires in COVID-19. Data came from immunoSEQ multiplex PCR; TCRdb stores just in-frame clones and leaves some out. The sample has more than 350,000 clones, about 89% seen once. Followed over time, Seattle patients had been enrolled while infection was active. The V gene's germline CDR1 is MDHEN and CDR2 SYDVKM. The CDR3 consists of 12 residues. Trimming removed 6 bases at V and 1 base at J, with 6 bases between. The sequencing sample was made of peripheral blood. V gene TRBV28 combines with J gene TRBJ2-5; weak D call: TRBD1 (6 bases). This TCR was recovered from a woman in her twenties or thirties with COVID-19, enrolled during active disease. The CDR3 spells CASRTGQETQYF. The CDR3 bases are TGTGCCAGCAGGACAGGCCAAGAGACCCAGTACTTC.